Described below is a single TCR beta chain sequence and its context. The antigen is not known. These data are taken from a study of cytomegalovirus exposure and HLA in healthy donors. The overall study: Out of about 180 million T cells, an earlier analysis found 117 million unique TCR beta sequences in total. Among several hundred genotyped donors, roughly 80% fell in the Caucasian-associated ancestry cluster.

The CDR3 totals 11 residues. Germline V gene sequence: CDR1 LNHDA, CDR2 SQIVND (reference sequence). The germline V and J ends were trimmed by 6 bases and 10 bases, with 12 bases remaining between them. Study-level points and caveats: A later analysis found common viral pathogens apparently linked to several of the most significant clusters.

Primers: 60 Vbeta forward and 13 Jbeta reverse. Per the original data handling: Later reanalysis found approximately 80 million unique TCR beta chains, about 11 million of them shared. Using immunoSEQ multiplex PCR, the repertoire was profiled, and TCRdb retains in-frame clones only, with some absent. V and J calls plus clone size are reproduced from that table; the DNA served to infer D and trimming. Of tens of thousands of clones listed, roughly 78% are singletons. The clonotype was recovered from a male donor in good health and CMV-seropositive. The chain is built from TRBV19 and TRBJ1-1; D not resolved. Sequenced input: PBMCs. CDR3 amino acids: CASRMAVAAFF. Here the CDR3 DNA reads TGTGCCAGTAGAATGGCCGTGGCAGCTTTCTTT.